The 10 T cell receptor beta chains listed next were all sequenced from one sample in a study of blood T cell repertoires in COVID-19. Profiled with immunoSEQ multiplex PCR; TCRdb holds only in-frame clones, not every one. This table holds more than 100,000 clones, about 90% found once. The sequenced sample consisted of peripheral blood. All receptors derive from a woman in her seventies with acute or convalescent COVID-19.

This chain links TRBV28 with TRBJ1-2, with TRBD1 identical over 7 bases. Germline assignment: CDR1 MDHEN and CDR2 SYDVKM. The CDR3 is 15 amino acids. Germline trimming cut 5 bases from V and 10 bases from J; bases unmatched to any gene: 16. In nucleotides, the CDR3 is TGTGCCAGCAGTCCCCCGTTACAGGGGCCCCCTTCCTACACCTTC. Amino acid sequence: CASSPPLQGPPSYTF.

The chain uses TRBV27 and TRBJ2-3; D perhaps matches TRBD2 (6 bases). V lost 6 bases, J lost 4 bases, and 11 bases lay in between. Germline V gene data show CDR1 as MNHEY and CDR2 as SMNVEV (reference sequence). The CDR3 has 13 amino acids. CDR3 DNA: TGTGCCAGCAGCCCTGGGACTTCAGATACGCAGTATTTT. The encoded protein is CASSPGTSDTQYF.

J is TRBJ2-7 and V is TRBV6-6; TRBD1 aligns across 12 bases. CDR3 length: 16 amino acids. The trim removed 7 bases at V and 3 bases at J, leaving 10 bases unmatched. CDR1 MNHNY and CDR2 SVGAGI come from the germline V gene (reference sequence). Here the CDR3 reads CASIDSGTGGGYEQYF. In DNA form, the CDR3 reads TGTGCCAGCATCGACTCCGGGACAGGGGGCGGCTACGAGCAGTACTTC.

This clone was recorded a few times. The rearrangement uses TRBV7-7 and TRBJ2-2; 13 nucleotides line up with TRBD2. With V trimmed by 5 bases and J by 4 bases, 7 bases remained unmatched. Germline CDR1 and CDR2: SSHAT and FNYEAQ (reference sequence). CDR3 size: 17 residues. The CDR3 protein is CASSATSGGVFTGELFF. CDR3 coding DNA: TGTGCCAGCAGCGCTACTAGCGGGGGGGTATTCACCGGGGAGCTGTTTTTT. Based on the CDR3 plus reference TRBV7-7 and TRBJ2-2, the full variable domain is GAGVSQSPRYKVTKRGQDVTLRCDPISSHATLYWYQQALGQGPEFLTYFNYEAQPDKSGLPSDRFSAERPEGSISTLTIQRTEQRDSAMYRCASSATSGGVFTGELFFGEGSRLTVL.

This clone was recorded once. The chain is built from TRBV6-4 and TRBJ1-3; the D is unclear. The ends were cut back, 5 bases at V and 1 base at J, with 18 bases in the middle. The CDR3 consists of 17 residues. Germline CDR1 MRHNA, CDR2 SNTAGT. DNA of the CDR3: TGTGCCAGCAGTTGGAGAGGCACCAACTGGTCTGGAAACACCATATATTTT. It encodes CASSWRGTNWSGNTIYF.

The chain employs TRBV2 and TRBJ1-5; D possibly corresponds to TRBD1 (6 bases). V lost 3 bases to trimming and J lost 6 bases, with 15 bases between them. The CDR3 loop spans 15 amino acids. In germline, CDR1 is SNHLY, CDR2 FYNNEI. The CDR3 bases are TGTGCCAGCAGTGACTTCGGGGGGCAGTCTCAGCCCCAGCATTTT. Translating gives CASSDFGGQSQPQHF.

The V call is TRBV5-1, the J call TRBJ2-1; D possibly corresponds to TRBD2 (5 bases). Germline V gives CDR1 SGHRS, CDR2 YFSETQ. This CDR3 contains 17 residues. V lost 1 base to trimming and J lost 5 bases, with 19 bases between them. The CDR3 region has the DNA TGCGCCAGCAGCTTGATTGGTGGGGAGCTAGATCACAATGAGCAGTTCTTC. Translated, it gives CASSLIGGELDHNEQFF.

The chain couples TRBV7-6 to TRBJ1-3; possibly TRBD1 for D (5 bases). CDR1 and CDR2 (germline): SGHVS, FNYEAQ. Trimming stripped 2 bases from V and 8 bases from J, with 13 bases between. The CDR3 is 14 residues long. CDR3 bases: TGTGCCAGCAGCTTACAAGATGGGGGGGACACCATATATTTT. Encoded protein: CASSLQDGGDTIYF.

The chain carries TRBV30 and TRBJ1-3; D unclear. The CDR3 is 14 residues long. With 0 bases removed from V and 2 bases from J, the gap between germline ends came to 8 bases. Looked up from germline, CDR1 is GTSNPN and CDR2 is SVGIG (reference sequence). In DNA, the CDR3 is TGTGCCTGGAGTGTGGTGGCGGCTGGAAACACCATATATTTT. Amino acids: CAWSVVAAGNTIYF.

This clone was found a few times. This chain links TRBV4-2 with TRBJ2-7, with TRBD1 as a possible D gene (7 bases). Per germline, CDR1 LGHNA and CDR2 YNFKEQ. The CDR3 is 15 residues long. V gave up 4 bases and J gave up 5 bases, with 18 bases separating them. In DNA, the CDR3 is TGTGCCAGCAGCCCGGGGGTCACAGGGGAGAACGAGCAGTACTTC. Amino acid sequence: CASSPGVTGENEQYF.